This TCR beta chain appears in the sequencing data of a study of PD-L1 blockade in urothelial cancer. Overall study: At 6 weeks and at 3 weeks (second dose) after treatment start, blood was analyzed. Researchers found blood samples held a median of roughly 140,000 T cells.

Noted time point: pretreatment peripheral blood. Metastatic or locally advanced urothelial carcinoma was present in the patients. Looked up from germline, CDR1 is SNHLY and CDR2 is FYNNEI. The V gene lost 5 bases and the J gene lost 5 bases, with 5 bases spanning the gap. The CDR3 is 11 amino acids. Each PCR received spiked synthetic TCR analog templates. Sequencing used immunoSEQ multiplex PCR; TCRdb keeps in-frame clones, though not all of them. The sample consists of about 43,000 clones, approximately 80% of them appearing once. Sequenced here: PBMCs, sampled around atezolizumab (anti-PD-L1) treatment. This receptor was taken from a man aged 60-69 years with urothelial cancer. The chain joins TRBV2 to TRBJ2-3, with D unresolved. This CDR3 reads CASSHLDTQYF. In nucleotides, the CDR3 is TGTGCCAGCAGTCACTTAGATACGCAGTATTTT.